Each of the 22 T cell receptor beta chains below was sequenced from the same sample in a study of CD8 T cells in ankylosing spondylitis. MiXCR, applied by TCRdb to the 5' RACE reads, yields one record per CDR3 protein. The profile shows around 150,000 distinct CDR3 sequences, around 42% of them singletons. Source material: synovial fluid, either unsorted or a sorted T cell fraction (not recorded which). Receptor source: a male donor with ankylosing spondylitis.

This clonotype was seen a handful of times. CDR3 loop: CASSLGQDSSYNEQFF. The CDR3 nucleotides are TGTGCCAGCAGCTTGGGACAGGATAGCTCCTACAATGAGCAGTTCTTC. The genes are TRBV11-2 and TRBJ2-1; 8 nucleotides line up with TRBD1. The CDR3 consists of 16 residues. Trimming cost V 3 bases and J 0 bases; bases outside gene matches: 4. Germline CDR1 and CDR2: SGHAT and FQNNGV.

This clonotype has only a few counts. The chain combines TRBV4-3 with TRBJ1-1; no reliable D call. V lost 1 base and J 2 bases, leaving 8 bases between the germline ends. Germline CDR1 is LGHNA and CDR2 is YSLEER. CDR3 size: 14 residues. CDR3 DNA: TGCGCCAGCAGCCAAGCCGTATTTAACACTGAAGCTTTCTTT. Protein product: CASSQAVFNTEAFF.

In its sample, this clonotype was seen many times. The chain links TRBV12-3 or TRBV12-4 to TRBJ1-1; TRBD1 matches at 8 bases. The CDR3 sequence is 15 residues long. V trimming: 6 bases; J trimming: 0 bases; junction bases outside the gene matches: 6. CDR3: CASREGQALNTEAFF. As DNA, the CDR3 is TGTGCCAGCAGGGAGGGACAGGCCCTGAACACTGAAGCTTTCTTT.

This clonotype has a handful of counts. The CDR3 DNA follows: TGTGCCACCAGCGCACAACAGGACCCGAACACTGAAGCTTTCTTT. Protein: CATSAQQDPNTEAFF. This chain joins TRBV15 and TRBJ1-1, with D perhaps matching TRBD1 (5 bases). The V gene lost 5 bases and the J gene lost 1 base, with 14 bases spanning the gap. The germline CDR1 and CDR2 sequences are LNHNV and YYDKDF (reference sequence). The CDR3 runs 15 residues. The full variable domain, completed using reference TRBV15 and TRBJ1-1, is DAMVIQNPRYQVTQFGKPVTLSCSQTLNHNVMYWYQQKSSQAPKLLFHYYDKDFNNEADTPDNFQSRRPNTSFCFLDIRSPGLGDTAMYLCATSAQQDPNTEAFFGQGTRLTVV.

This clonotype appeared a few times. This sequence joins TRBV24-1 and TRBJ2-5; D is undetermined. The germline V gene encodes CDR1 KGHDR and CDR2 SFDVKD. CDR3 length: 13 amino acids. The V gene lost 4 bases and the J gene lost 5 bases, with 10 bases spanning the gap. The CDR3 region is CATSEPVGETQYF. CDR3 in DNA: TGTGCCACCAGTGAACCAGTGGGCGAGACCCAGTACTTC.

The CDR3 spells CSVPGETGTDTQYF. The CDR3 DNA is TGCAGCGTACCGGGGGAGACGGGTACAGATACGCAGTATTTT. The chain uses TRBV29-1 and TRBJ2-3, with D possibly TRBD2 on 6 matching bases. The V gene lost 6 bases and the J gene lost 3 bases, with 16 bases spanning the gap. CDR1 is SQVTM and CDR2 is ANQGSEA in the germline V gene. CDR3 size: 14 residues.

The V call is TRBV10-3, the J call TRBJ2-3; the match to TRBD1 covers 9 bases. Germline CDR1 reads ENHRY; CDR2 reads SYGVKD. This CDR3 has 16 amino acids. V shed 5 bases, J shed 2 bases, and the junction held 8 bases outside the gene matches. CDR3 sequence (DNA): TGTGCCATCAGTCCTCGGGACAGGGTGAACACAGATACGCAGTATTTT. Its protein product is CAISPRDRVNTDTQYF.

The chain has TRBV14 and TRBJ2-7; D is unresolved. Germline CDR1 is SGHDN and CDR2 is FVKESK. This CDR3 spans 13 amino acids. The V gene lost 1 base and the J gene lost 4 bases, with 8 bases spanning the gap. The CDR3 DNA is TGTGCCAGCAGCCAAGGCCGGAGTTACGAGCAGTACTTC. Encoded protein: CASSQGRSYEQYF. Variable domain in full (rest from reference TRBV14 and TRBJ2-7): EAGVTQFPSHSVIEKGQTVTLRCDPISGHDNLYWYRRVMGKEIKFLLHFVKESKQDESGMPNNRFLAERTGGTYSTLKVQPAELEDSGVYFCASSQGRSYEQYFGPGTRLTVT.

The V call is TRBV10-3, the J call TRBJ2-2; tentative D call: TRBD2 (6 bases). Trimming cost V 9 bases and J 1 base, with 12 bases left between them. This CDR3 region has 14 residues. Germline lookup yields CDR1 ENHRY and CDR2 SYGVKD. CDR3 nucleotides: TGTGCCATAAGACGGGGGAGGAACACCGGGGAGCTGTTTTTT. Its protein product is CAIRRGRNTGELFF.

The J gene is TRBJ1-5, the V gene TRBV15, with TRBD1 identical over 8 bases. V was pared by 0 bases and J by 6 bases, with 10 bases of the junction left unmatched. CDR1 and CDR2 from the germline V gene are LNHNV and YYDKDF (reference sequence). CDR3 length: 17 amino acids. The CDR3 DNA follows: TGTGCCACCAGCAGAGATTCGGACAGGGTCAGTAGTCAGCCCCAGCATTTT. Translated, it gives CATSRDSDRVSSQPQHF.

Here the CDR3 DNA reads TGTGCCAGCAGCCAACCTTGGACAGGCTGGGAGACCCAGTACTTC. It specifies CASSQPWTGWETQYF. This rearrangement joins TRBV4-2 to TRBJ2-5; TRBD1 aligns across 7 bases. Germline V gene sequence: CDR1 LGHNA, CDR2 YNFKEQ. Trimming took 2 bases from V and 5 from J; bases not matched to a gene: 8. The length of the CDR3 is 15 residues.

The rearrangement uses TRBV6-5 and TRBJ2-7, with D possibly TRBD1 on 6 matching bases. The germline V gene encodes CDR1 MNHEY and CDR2 SVGAGI. Trimming left V 2 bases short and J 0 bases short, with 11 bases between. The CDR3 extends over 15 amino acids. CDR3 residues: CASSYVGQSSYEQYF. The CDR3 region has the DNA TGTGCCAGCAGTTACGTAGGACAGAGCTCCTACGAGCAGTACTTC.

This clonotype is medium-sized in the sample. This chain links TRBV7-8 with TRBJ1-6; D is undetermined. Germline V gene lookup returns CDR1 SGHVS and CDR2 FQNEAQ. This CDR3 comprises 15 residues. The V and J ends lost 2 bases and 9 bases respectively, with 14 bases between them. In nucleotides, the CDR3 is TGTGCCAGCAGCTTATTTCAAGGGCCTAGTTCACCCCTCCACTTT. Encoded protein: CASSLFQGPSSPLHF.

The chain is built from TRBV12-3 or TRBV12-4 and TRBJ1-3; no firm D call. Trimming took 4 bases from V and 4 from J, leaving 14 bases between them. The CDR3 extends over 15 amino acids. Written as DNA, the CDR3 is TGTGCCAGCAGTTACCTACGAGCGGCCGGAAACACCATATATTTT. Its translation: CASSYLRAAGNTIYF.

This chain links TRBV2 with TRBJ2-7, with D possibly matching TRBD1 (6 bases). The CDR3 has 13 amino acids. The germline V and J ends were trimmed by 7 bases and 3 bases, with 13 bases remaining between them. Germline V lookup: CDR1 SNHLY, CDR2 FYNNEI. The CDR3 loop reads CASKSAGVYEQYF. CDR3 nucleotide sequence: TGTGCCAGCAAATCGGCAGGGGTCTACGAGCAGTACTTC.

This chain links TRBV4-1 with TRBJ2-3; a weak D match, TRBD2 (6 bases). The ends were cut back, 4 bases at V and 6 bases at J, with 17 bases in the middle. There are 15 residues in the CDR3. Germline CDR1 MGHRA, CDR2 YSYEKL. CDR3 sequence (DNA): TGCGCCAGCAGCCCCGGGCTACTAGCAGCCGATACGCAGTATTTT. Protein: CASSPGLLAADTQYF.

The rearrangement uses TRBV7-6 and TRBJ2-3; 7 nucleotides match TRBD2. This CDR3 spans 17 amino acids. Losses at the gene ends were 4 bases for V and 2 bases for J; bases not matched to a gene: 12. Germline values: CDR1 SGHVS, CDR2 FNYEAQ. CDR3 protein: CASSYGPWGGFTDTQYF. CDR3 DNA: TGTGCCAGCAGCTACGGTCCCTGGGGGGGATTCACAGATACGCAGTATTTT. The full variable domain, completed using reference TRBV7-6 and TRBJ2-3, is GAGVSQSPRYKVTKRGQDVALRCDPISGHVSLYWYRQALGQGPEFLTYFNYEAQQDKSGLPNDRFSAERPEGSISTLTIQRTEQRDSAMYRCASSYGPWGGFTDTQYFGPGTRLTVL.

This clonotype was counted only a few times. V usage is TRBV15 and J usage is TRBJ1-1; 8 bases match TRBD1. Germline loops: CDR1 LNHNV, CDR2 YYDKDF (reference sequence). V was clipped by 1 base and J by 3 bases; unmatched bases: 4. The length of the CDR3 is 15 residues. Here the CDR3 DNA reads TGTGCCACCAGCAGAGTACCGGACAGGGACACTGAAGCTTTCTTT. Translation gives CATSRVPDRDTEAFF.

This clonotype was seen repeatedly, ten times or more. The J gene is TRBJ2-1, the V gene TRBV7-9; no firm D call. V lost 3 bases, J lost 8 bases, and 11 bases lay in between. Germline lookup yields CDR1 SEHNR and CDR2 FQNEAQ (reference sequence). The CDR3 totals 13 residues. The CDR3 region is CASSFPLSDEQFF. The CDR3 region has the DNA TGTGCCAGCAGCTTCCCCCTGTCGGATGAGCAGTTCTTC.

This rearrangement joins TRBV10-3 to TRBJ2-2; 10 nucleotides agree with TRBD2. Germline CDR1 and CDR2: ENHRY and SYGVKD. J was trimmed by 4 bases and V by 5 bases; bases with no gene match: 7. CDR3 size: 16 residues. The CDR3 protein is CAISPGLAVFTGELFF. CDR3 nucleotides: TGTGCCATCAGTCCCGGACTAGCGGTTTTCACCGGGGAGCTGTTTTTT.

The CDR3 region has the DNA TGCGCCAGCAGTGGCCTAGGAGTCCTTGCGATCTACACCTTC. It encodes CASSGLGVLAIYTF. The chain joins TRBV10-2 to TRBJ1-2; no definite D call. The germline CDR1 and CDR2 sequences are WSHSY and SAAADI. Trimming pared 4 bases from V and 10 bases from J, leaving 19 bases between. The CDR3 is made up of 14 amino acids.

The V and J genes are TRBV29-1 and TRBJ1-2; possible D gene TRBD1, 6 bases. The V and J ends lost 7 bases and 8 bases respectively, with 14 bases between them. This CDR3 has 11 amino acids. Per germline, CDR1 SQVTM and CDR2 ANQGSEA. CDR3 nucleotide sequence: TGCAGCGCCCGAAGGGGGTTAGGCTACACCTTC. It translates to CSARRGLGYTF.